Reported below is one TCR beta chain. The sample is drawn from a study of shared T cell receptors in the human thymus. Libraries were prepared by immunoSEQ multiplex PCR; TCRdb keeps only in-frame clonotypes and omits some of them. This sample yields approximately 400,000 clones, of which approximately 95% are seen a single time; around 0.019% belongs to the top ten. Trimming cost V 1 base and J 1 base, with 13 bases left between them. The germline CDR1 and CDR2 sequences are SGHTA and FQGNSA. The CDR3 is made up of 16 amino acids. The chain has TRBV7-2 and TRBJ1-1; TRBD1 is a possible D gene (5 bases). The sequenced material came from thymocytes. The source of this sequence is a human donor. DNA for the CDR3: TGTGCCAGCAGCTTAGGGGTTCAGGACACGAACACTGAAGCTTTCTTT. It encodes CASSLGVQDTNTEAFF.